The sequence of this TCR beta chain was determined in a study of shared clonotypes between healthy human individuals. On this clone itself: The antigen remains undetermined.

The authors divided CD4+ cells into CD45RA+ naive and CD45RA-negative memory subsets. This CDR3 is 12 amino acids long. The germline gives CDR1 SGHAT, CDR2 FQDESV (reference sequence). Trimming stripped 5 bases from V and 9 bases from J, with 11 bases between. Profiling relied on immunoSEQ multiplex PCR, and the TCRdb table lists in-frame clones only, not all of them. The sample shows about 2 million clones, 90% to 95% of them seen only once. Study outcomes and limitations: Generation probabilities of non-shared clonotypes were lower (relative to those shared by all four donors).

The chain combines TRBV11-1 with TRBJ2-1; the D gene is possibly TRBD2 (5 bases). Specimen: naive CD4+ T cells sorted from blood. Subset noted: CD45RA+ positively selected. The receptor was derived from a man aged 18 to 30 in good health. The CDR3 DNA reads TGTGCCAGCAGCCCGGCGGGCCTTGAGCAGTTCTTC. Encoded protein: CASSPAGLEQFF.